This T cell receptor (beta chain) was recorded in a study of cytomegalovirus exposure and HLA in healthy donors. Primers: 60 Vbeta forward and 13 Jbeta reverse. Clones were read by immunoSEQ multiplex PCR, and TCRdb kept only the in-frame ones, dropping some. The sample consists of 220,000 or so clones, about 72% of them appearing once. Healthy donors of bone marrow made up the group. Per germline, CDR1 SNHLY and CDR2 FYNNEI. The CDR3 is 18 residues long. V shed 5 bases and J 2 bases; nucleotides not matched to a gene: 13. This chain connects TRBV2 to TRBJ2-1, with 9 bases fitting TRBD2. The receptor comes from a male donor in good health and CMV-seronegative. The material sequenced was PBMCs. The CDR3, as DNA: TGTGCCAGCAGTCGAGAGACTAGCGGAGGCGGGACCTACAATGAGCAGTTCTTC. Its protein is CASSRETSGGGTYNEQFF.